The clone carrying this T cell receptor (beta chain) came up a few times. Its cognate antigen is unknown. Treatment noted: 10-day PBMC culture with coronavirus spike peptide pools or control peptides (ViraFEST assay). PCR positivity was dated March to December 2020, before US Alpha, Beta and Delta variants. Sequencing of the DNA from cultured CD4+ T cells was carried out with the Oncomine TCR Beta short-read assay. TCRdb analysed the PCR reads with MiXCR anew, one entry per CDR3 protein. Here the sample spans roughly 24,000 distinct CDR3 sequences, less than 65% being singletons. This record comes from a study of vaccination and CD4 T cells after COVID-19. Study summary: Convalescent cases consisted of six males and four females, of whom two were Hispanic. Each person enrolled got two BNT162b2 or mRNA-1273 vaccine doses. Cellular stimulation was performed using overlapping spike peptides derived from SARS-CoV-2, HCoV-NL63, HCoV-OC43 and HCoV-229E.

This CDR3 has 13 residues. Trimming took 5 bases from V and 5 from J, leaving 12 bases between them. In germline, CDR1 is SGHTA, CDR2 FQGTGA. The chain employs TRBV7-3 and TRBJ2-5; D is uncertain. This TCR came from a human donor who had recovered from COVID-19. The sample was CD4+ T cells from blood, cultured in vitro. Written as DNA, the CDR3 is TGTGCCAGCAGCCAATGGGATTTGGAGACCCAGTACTTC. It yields the protein CASSQWDLETQYF.